These 14 T cell receptor beta chains were all obtained from the same sample, sequenced in a study of beta chain features in type 1 diabetes. The entirety of the isolated RNA underwent reverse transcription, so expressed TCRB transcripts were sequenced. Sequenced by immunoSEQ multiplex PCR; TCRdb stores in-frame clones only, minus some. This sample has 300,000 to 400,000 clones, with around 9.7% found just once. General study results and limits: For Type 1 diabetes patients, all four CD4+ subsets carried TCRB CDR3s that were moderately but significantly shorter.

No antigen has been identified for these receptors. The sample consisted of central memory CD4+ T cells from blood. All receptors come from a man in his thirties or forties with type 1 diabetes.

Only a few counts were recorded for this clone. The V gene is TRBV27, the J gene TRBJ1-2; D gene ambiguous. The CDR3 sequence is 15 residues long. Trimming removed 0 bases from V and 2 bases from J, with 10 bases in between. Germline V gives CDR1 MNHEY, CDR2 SMNVEV (reference sequence). Written as DNA, the CDR3 is TGTGCCAGCAGTTTATCTGGGGTCCGCAACTATGGCTACACCTTC. It specifies CASSLSGVRNYGYTF.

This clone showed up just a few times. The J gene is TRBJ1-1, the V gene TRBV7-9; a weak D match, TRBD1 (5 bases). Deletions cut 1 base from V and 1 base from J, with 10 bases between. Germline CDR1 is SEHNR and CDR2 is FQNEAQ (reference sequence). The CDR3 contains 15 residues. CDR3 nucleotide sequence: TGTGCCAGCAGCTTAGTTCCAGGGAGGAACACTGAAGCTTTCTTT. It specifies CASSLVPGRNTEAFF.

In this sample, this clone turned up once. The chain employs TRBV9 and TRBJ1-4, with 7 bases lining up with TRBD1. Unmatched junction bases numbered 4, after V lost 4 bases and J lost 4 bases. CDR3 length equals 14 residues. Looked up from germline, CDR1 is SGDLS and CDR2 is YYNGEE. CDR3 in DNA: TGTGCCAGCAGCACCCGACAGGGTAATGAAAAACTGTTTTTT. Its protein is CASSTRQGNEKLFF.

This clone was observed a handful of times. The rearrangement joins TRBV5-1 to TRBJ2-1, with D uncertain. V was cut by 4 bases and J by 5 bases, with 10 bases left in between. The CDR3 covers 13 residues. Germline-derived CDR1 and CDR2 are SGHRS and YFSETQ. CDR3 sequence: CASSRTWDNEQFF. CDR3 sequence (DNA): TGCGCCAGCAGCCGAACGTGGGACAATGAGCAGTTCTTC.

CDR3 coding DNA: TGTGCCAGCAGCCCTCGTGGGGTGCGGGAGACCCAGTACTTC. This codes for CASSPRGVRETQYF. The chain links TRBV11-2 to TRBJ2-5; D uncertain. The CDR3 length is 14 residues. V lost 5 bases and J lost 5, with 15 bases in between. In germline, CDR1 is SGHAT, CDR2 FQNNGV.

Only a few counts were recorded for this clone. The chain couples TRBV29-1 to TRBJ2-5; D is possibly TRBD1 (7 bases). Germline CDR1 reads SQVTM; CDR2 reads ANQGSEA. Trimming removed 3 bases at V and 5 bases at J, with 13 bases between. The CDR3 contains 13 residues. For the CDR3, the DNA is TGCAGCGTTGACCCAGGGGGGAGCGAGACCCAGTACTTC. Amino acid sequence: CSVDPGGSETQYF. Looking up the rest from reference TRBV29-1 and TRBJ2-5 gives the full variable domain: SAVISQKPSRDICQRGTSLTIQCQVDSQVTMMFWYRQQPGQSLTLIATANQGSEATYESGFVIDKFPISRPNLTFSTLTVSNMSPEDSSIYLCSVDPGGSETQYFGPGTRLLVL.

This clone was seen more than once but under ten times. The V call is TRBV29-1, the J call TRBJ1-5, with D maybe TRBD1 (6 bases). The CDR3 length is 13 residues. Germline V CDR1 and CDR2: SQVTM, ANQGSEA. Between the trimmed V and J ends, which lost 7 bases and 0 bases, there was a span of 10 bases. In DNA, the CDR3 is TGCAGCGCCGGACAGAATAGCAATCAGCCCCAGCATTTT. It specifies CSAGQNSNQPQHF.

This chain links TRBV2 with TRBJ1-4; 7 nucleotides line up with TRBD1. Per germline, CDR1 SNHLY and CDR2 FYNNEI. V shed 2 bases, J shed 8 bases, and the junction held 5 bases outside the gene matches. The CDR3 extends over 14 amino acids. This CDR3 reads CASSEKGAWEKLFF. The CDR3 DNA is TGTGCCAGCAGTGAAAAGGGGGCGTGGGAAAAACTGTTTTTT.

The CDR3 here is CASRTGTGSAQYF. CDR3 nucleotide sequence: TGTGCCAGCAGGACTGGGACAGGGTCGGCCCAGTACTTC. This chain joins TRBV5-6 and TRBJ2-5, with TRBD1 matching over 9 bases. The CDR3 has 13 residues. V shed 5 bases and J 9 bases; nucleotides not matched to a gene: 8. CDR1 and CDR2 (germline): SGHDT, YYEEEE.

This clone was detected a few times. V gene TRBV4-1 combines with J gene TRBJ2-5; D unclear. The germline V and J ends were trimmed by 0 bases and 1 base, with 9 bases remaining between them. CDR1 and CDR2 from the germline V gene are MGHRA and YSYEKL. The CDR3 has 15 amino acids. The CDR3 spells CASSQETTVQETQYF. The CDR3, as DNA: TGCGCCAGCAGCCAAGAGACGACCGTCCAAGAGACCCAGTACTTC.

This clone was observed a handful of times. The V gene is TRBV28, the J gene TRBJ2-5; 7 bases match TRBD1. Germline lookup yields CDR1 MDHEN and CDR2 SYDVKM. The CDR3 runs 13 residues. V was pared by 6 bases and J by 4 bases, with 5 bases of the junction left unmatched. The CDR3 reads CASSRQGIETQYF. CDR3 in DNA: TGTGCCAGCAGCCGACAGGGCATAGAGACCCAGTACTTC. Full variable domain (remainder filled in from reference TRBV28 and TRBJ2-5): DVKVTQSSRYLVKRTGEKVFLECVQDMDHENMFWYRQDPGLGLRLIYFSYDVKMKEKGDIPEGYSVSREKKERFSLILESASTNQTSMYLCASSRQGIETQYFGPGTRLLVL.

This clone was counted between two and nine times. Other DNA sequences in this specimen translate into the identical CDR3. As DNA, the CDR3 is TGTGCCAGCAGCGTAGCTACGGGACAGGGAGGGGAAAAACTGTTTTTT. It specifies CASSVATGQGGEKLFF. The chain carries TRBV9 and TRBJ1-4, with 9 bases matching TRBD1. CDR1 and CDR2 (germline): SGDLS, YYNGEE. The V segment lost 0 bases and the J segment 8 bases; nucleotides outside the gene matches: 8. The CDR3 length is 16 residues.

This clone was recorded a few times. The sample contains more than one DNA sequence encoding this CDR3. V gene TRBV5-6 combines with J gene TRBJ1-2; no clear D gene. Germline CDR1 reads SGHDT; CDR2 reads YYEEEE. The CDR3 covers 12 residues. The V end was cut by 4 bases, the J end by 3 bases, with 7 bases between. CDR3 sequence (DNA): TGTGCCAGCAGCCCCGGGGACTATGGCTACACCTTC. It codes for CASSPGDYGYTF.

This clone has only a few counts. V usage is TRBV7-2 and J usage is TRBJ1-6, with a tentative D call TRBD1 (5 bases). Germline V gene sequence: CDR1 SGHTA, CDR2 FQGNSA. This CDR3 has 13 residues. V was cut by 2 bases and J by 13 bases, with 12 bases left in between. CDR3 region: CASSLLEGPPLHF. In DNA form, the CDR3 reads TGTGCCAGCAGCTTACTGGAGGGACCCCCCCTCCACTTT.